This T cell receptor (beta chain) came from a study of cytomegalovirus exposure and HLA in healthy donors. As for the study in general: Findings of an earlier analysis included 90 million to 120 million unique TCR beta sequences from roughly 190 million T cells. Study outcomes and limitations: HLA alleles were associated with some 16,000 TCR beta sequences in a later analysis at 0.05 false discovery rate. Evidence from a later analysis indicated that most CMV-associated TCR beta chains looked HLA-restricted.

The V gene's germline CDR1 is SQVTM and CDR2 ANQGSEA. The CDR3 has 14 residues. V shed 7 bases and J shed 2 bases, with 17 bases lying between them. Primers for the PCR totalled 60 Vbeta and 13 Jbeta. Clones were sequenced by immunoSEQ multiplex PCR, and TCRdb holds only the in-frame ones, with some missing. In the table there are about 200,000 clones, around three quarters of which are singletons. Concerning this clone itself: Its specificity is not known.

The specimen was PBMCs. The TCR sequence derives from a young woman in good health and CMV-seropositive. V is TRBV29-1 and J is TRBJ1-2; the D gene is possibly TRBD1 (6 bases). As DNA, the CDR3 is TGCAGCGCTCTGAACAGGGATTCAAACTATGGCTACACCTTC. Protein sequence: CSALNRDSNYGYTF.